A single T cell receptor (beta chain) is shown here with its context. Measured with immunoSEQ multiplex PCR; TCRdb has only the in-frame clones, and not every one. There are around 25,000 clones in the sample; roughly 86% occur only once, and more than 0.95% lies in the top ten. The data derive from a study of T cells in narcolepsy. Trimming left V 0 bases short and J 4 bases short, with 15 bases between. CDR1 LNHNV and CDR2 YYDKDF come from the germline V gene (reference sequence). The CDR3 contains 16 residues. Sequencing used CD45RA- memory CD4+ T cells from PBMCs. This receptor was taken from a human donor with narcolepsy. The chain joins TRBV15 to TRBJ1-2; D unresolved. The CDR3 bases are TGTGCCACCAGCAGAGATAAGGCAGGCAGCTCCTATGGCTACACCTTC. Its translation: CATSRDKAGSSYGYTF.